This TCR beta chain was retrieved from a study of cytomegalovirus exposure and HLA in healthy donors. The CDR3 extends over 14 amino acids. V lost 5 bases to trimming and J lost 5 bases; unmatched junction nucleotides: 4. Germline CDR1 reads MNHEY; CDR2 reads SVGAGI. With respect to this clone: Its antigen is not known.

The PCR was carried out with 60 Vbeta primers and 13 Jbeta primers. The method was immunoSEQ multiplex PCR; TCRdb's version includes in-frame clones alone and lacks a portion of them. The sample lists 100,000 or so clones; around 73% were seen once. General study points: In a later analysis, HLA-associated TCR beta chains were more clonally expanded than equally common others.

Sequencing input: PBMCs. This receptor was identified in a man aged 25 to 40 in good health and CMV-seronegative. V and J are TRBV6-5 and TRBJ2-1, with TRBD2 identical over 9 bases. The CDR3, as DNA: TGTGCCAGCAGTGGCGGGGGGGCCAACAATGAGCAGTTCTTC. Protein sequence: CASSGGGANNEQFF.